The 8 T cell receptor beta chains below all came from one sample that was sequenced in a study of T cell responses to AZD1222 COVID-19 vaccine. The protocol was immunoSEQ multiplex PCR, while the TCRdb copy is restricted to in-frame clones and leaves out a portion. The sample lists 98,000 or so clones, about 87% seen once, with more than 8% in the top ten. This material consisted of peripheral blood, taken on day 0 of AZD1222 vaccination. Receptors were obtained from an adult in good health.

This chain links TRBV9 with TRBJ2-5; D is perhaps TRBD1 (6 bases). V dropped 4 bases and J dropped 1 base, with 8 bases sitting between them. From germline, CDR1 is SGDLS and CDR2 YYNGEE. The CDR3 runs 13 residues. The DNA of the CDR3 is TGTGCCAGCAGCCCCAGGGGCCAAGAGACCCAGTACTTC. Amino acid sequence: CASSPRGQETQYF.

The chain is built from TRBV6-6 and TRBJ2-7, with 9 nucleotides matching TRBD1. Germline V gene sequence: CDR1 MNHNY, CDR2 SVGAGI (reference sequence). Germline trimming cut 4 bases from V and 8 bases from J; bases unmatched to any gene: 9. This CDR3 has 14 residues. The CDR3 loop is CASSWGQGPVQQYF. The CDR3 DNA is TGTGCCAGCAGTTGGGGACAGGGCCCCGTTCAGCAGTACTTC.

The CDR3 here is CASSPGERGGYTF. CDR3 bases: TGTGCCAGCTCACCGGGTGAGAGGGGTGGCTACACCTTC. The V and J genes are TRBV18 and TRBJ1-2, with a possible D match to TRBD1 (5 bases). V lost 3 bases, J lost 7 bases, and 12 bases lay in between. Germline V CDR1 and CDR2: KGHSH, LQKENI. This CDR3 has 13 residues.

The chain uses TRBV28 and TRBJ2-7; no clear D gene. The CDR3 totals 13 residues. Germline V CDR1 and CDR2: MDHEN, SYDVKM. Trimming left V 3 bases short and J 3 bases short, with 9 bases between. For the CDR3, the DNA is TGTGCCAGCAGTTTGAACCGGATCTACGAGCAGTACTTC. Protein: CASSLNRIYEQYF. Together with reference TRBV28 and TRBJ2-7, the CDR3 gives the full variable domain: DVKVTQSSRYLVKRTGEKVFLECVQDMDHENMFWYRQDPGLGLRLIYFSYDVKMKEKGDIPEGYSVSREKKERFSLILESASTNQTSMYLCASSLNRIYEQYFGPGTRLTVT.

This clone has only one observation. V usage is TRBV5-5 and J usage is TRBJ2-5, with D unresolved. Trimming cost V 4 bases and J 4 bases, with 5 bases left between them. Germline V gene sequence: CDR1 SGHKS, CDR2 YYEKEE (reference sequence). There are 11 residues in the CDR3. Written as DNA, the CDR3 is TGTGCCAGCAGCCGGGTAGAGACCCAGTACTTC. Residues: CASSRVETQYF. The full variable domain, completed using reference TRBV5-5 and TRBJ2-5, is DAGVTQSPTHLIKTRGQQVTLRCSPISGHKSVSWYQQVLGQGPQFIFQYYEKEERGRGNFPDRFSARQFPNYSSELNVNALLLGDSALYLCASSRVETQYFGPGTRLLVL.

The chain recombines TRBV18 with TRBJ1-3; D is ambiguous. This CDR3 region has 14 residues. V gave up 2 bases and J gave up 4 bases, with 9 bases separating them. From germline, CDR1 is KGHSH and CDR2 LQKENI. The CDR3 DNA reads as TGTGCCAGCTCACCAACGCCGGGCGGAAACACCATATATTTT. It translates to CASSPTPGGNTIYF. Combining the CDR3 with reference TRBV18 and TRBJ1-3 gives the whole variable domain NAGVMQNPRHLVRRRGQEARLRCSPMKGHSHVYWYRQLPEEGLKFMVYLQKENIIDESGMPKERFSAEFPKEGPSILRIQQVVRGDSAAYFCASSPTPGGNTIYFGEGSWLTVV.

The CDR3 here is CASSIRQADGYTF. The CDR3 nucleotides read TGTGCCAGTAGTATTCGACAGGCTGATGGCTACACCTTC. This chain links TRBV19 with TRBJ1-2, with D perhaps matching TRBD1 (6 bases). The germline CDR1 and CDR2 sequences are LNHDA and SQIVND (reference sequence). The CDR3 length is 13 residues. V was trimmed by 3 bases and J by 6 bases, leaving 11 bases between them.

This chain joins TRBV10-3 and TRBJ2-7; D is undetermined. The CDR3 extends over 13 amino acids. V was trimmed by 2 bases and J by 4 bases, leaving 9 bases between them. The germline V gene has CDR1 ENHRY and CDR2 SYGVKD. The DNA for the CDR3 is TGTGCCATCAGTGAGAGAGAGACTTACGAGCAGTACTTC. Residues: CAISERETYEQYF.